Shown below are 7 T cell receptor beta chains from a single sample sequenced in a study of blood T cell repertoires in COVID-19. This table comes from immunoSEQ multiplex PCR, and its TCRdb copy is limited to in-frame clones, with some not included. The data show over 350,000 clones, with approximately 89% seen just once and about 0.78% held by the top ten. Sequenced input: PBMCs or T cells enriched from blood (not recorded which). These receptors originate from a woman between 35 and 50 years old who had been exposed to COVID-19.

V and J are TRBV29-1 and TRBJ1-1; 7 bases match TRBD1. The J segment lost 4 bases and the V segment lost 6 bases, leaving 11 bases of the junction unmatched. This CDR3 spans 14 amino acids. Germline assignment: CDR1 SQVTM and CDR2 ANQGSEA. The CDR3 coding sequence is TGCAGCGTCGTTCTCAGGGGGAGATTCACTGAAGCTTTCTTT. It yields the protein CSVVLRGRFTEAFF.

The chain joins TRBV10-1 to TRBJ1-2; 7 nucleotides agree with TRBD1. CDR3 length equals 13 residues. The germline gives CDR1 WNHNN, CDR2 SYGVQD (reference sequence). Unmatched junction bases numbered 8, after V lost 4 bases and J lost 9 bases. In nucleotides, the CDR3 is TGCGCCAGCAGTGTGACAGGGTCCAACAGCTACACCTTC. Protein product: CASSVTGSNSYTF.

This rearrangement joins TRBV6-5 to TRBJ2-7; no clear D. V was pared by 8 bases and J by 0 bases, with 8 bases between. The CDR3 spans 12 residues. The germline gives CDR1 MNHEY, CDR2 SVGAGI. The CDR3 coding sequence is TGTGCCAGCCAACGGTTCTCCTACGAGCAGTACTTC. It is translated as CASQRFSYEQYF.

The genes are TRBV12-3 or TRBV12-4 and TRBJ2-5; D uncertain. This CDR3 is built from 13 residues. V was trimmed by 5 bases and J by 1 base, leaving 8 bases between them. Written as DNA, the CDR3 is TGTGCCAGCAGTCGGCGGCCCCAAGAGACCCAGTACTTC. It yields the protein CASSRRPQETQYF.

The chain joins TRBV18 to TRBJ2-1; a possible D gene is TRBD2 (6 bases). Looked up from germline, CDR1 is KGHSH and CDR2 is LQKENI. V shed 5 bases and J shed 8 bases, with 13 bases lying between them. This CDR3 has 13 amino acids. CDR3 sequence reads: CASSSAWGDEQFF. CDR3 nucleotides: TGTGCCAGCTCATCCGCGTGGGGGGATGAGCAGTTCTTC.

The chain couples TRBV9 to TRBJ2-1, with D possibly being TRBD1 (6 bases). Germline assignment: CDR1 SGDLS and CDR2 YYNGEE. V lost 4 bases to trimming and J lost 8 bases, with 13 bases between them. There are 13 residues in the CDR3. The CDR3 DNA is TGTGCCAGCAGCCCTGCAGGGGTCGATGAGCAGTTCTTC. It specifies CASSPAGVDEQFF. Supplemented by reference TRBV9 and TRBJ2-1, the full variable domain reads DSGVTQTPKHLITATGQRVTLRCSPRSGDLSVYWYQQSLDQGLQFLIQYYNGEERAKGNILERFSAQQFPDLHSELNLSSLELGDSALYFCASSPAGVDEQFFGPGTRLTVL.

The chain recombines TRBV11-3 with TRBJ1-1; 9 nucleotides align to TRBD1. This CDR3 is built from 14 residues. J lost 3 bases, V lost 5 bases, and 4 bases had no gene match. Per germline, CDR1 SGHNT and CDR2 YENEEA. The DNA for the CDR3 is TGTGCCAGCAGCCATCGGACAGGGGACACTGAAGCTTTCTTT. Protein product: CASSHRTGDTEAFF.